This T cell receptor (beta chain) was sequenced during a study of blood T cell repertoires in COVID-19. This CDR3 comprises 15 residues. CDR1 and CDR2 from the germline V gene are MDHEN and SYDVKM. J was trimmed by 6 bases and V by 6 bases; bases with no gene match: 4. Data came from immunoSEQ multiplex PCR; TCRdb stores just in-frame clones and leaves some out. This table has about 99,000 clones, roughly 79% appearing once. Enrolled during active infection, Seattle patients were then followed longitudinally. The receptor was derived from a man older than 75 with COVID-19, enrolled during active disease. The J gene is TRBJ2-1, the V gene TRBV28, with 14 bases identical to TRBD2. The sequenced sample consisted of peripheral blood. The CDR3 region has the DNA TGTGCCAGCAGCCAAGGGACTAGCGGGAGCAATGAGCAGTTCTTC. Protein product: CASSQGTSGSNEQFF.